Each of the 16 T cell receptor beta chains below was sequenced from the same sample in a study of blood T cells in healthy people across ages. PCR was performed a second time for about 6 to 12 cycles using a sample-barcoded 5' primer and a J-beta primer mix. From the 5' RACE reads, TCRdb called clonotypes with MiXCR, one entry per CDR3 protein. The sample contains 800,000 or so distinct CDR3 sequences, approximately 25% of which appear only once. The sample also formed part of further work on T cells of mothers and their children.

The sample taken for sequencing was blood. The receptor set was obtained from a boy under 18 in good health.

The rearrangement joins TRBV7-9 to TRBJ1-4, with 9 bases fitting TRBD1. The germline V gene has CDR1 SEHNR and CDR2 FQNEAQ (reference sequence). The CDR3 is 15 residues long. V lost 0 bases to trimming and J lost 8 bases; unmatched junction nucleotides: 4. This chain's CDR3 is CASSLATGGMEKLFF. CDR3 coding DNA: TGTGCCAGCAGCTTAGCGACAGGGGGGATGGAAAAACTGTTTTTT. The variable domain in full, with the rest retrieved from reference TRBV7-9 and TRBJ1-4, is DTGVSQNPRHKITKRGQNVTFRCDPISEHNRLYWYRQTLGQGPEFLTYFQNEAQLEKSRLLSDRFSAERPKGSFSTLEIQRTEQGDSAMYLCASSLATGGMEKLFFGSGTQLSVL.

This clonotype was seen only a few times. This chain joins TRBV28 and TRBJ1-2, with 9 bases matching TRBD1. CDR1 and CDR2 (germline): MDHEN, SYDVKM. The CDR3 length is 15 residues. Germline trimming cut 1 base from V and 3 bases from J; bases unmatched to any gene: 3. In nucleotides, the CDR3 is TGTGCCAGCAGTTTATCGCGACAGGGGGACTATGGCTACACCTTC. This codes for CASSLSRQGDYGYTF.

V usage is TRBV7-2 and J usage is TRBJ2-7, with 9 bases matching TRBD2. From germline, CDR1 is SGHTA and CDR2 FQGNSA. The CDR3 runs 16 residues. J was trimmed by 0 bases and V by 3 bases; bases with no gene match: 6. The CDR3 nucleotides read TGTGCCAGCAGCTTTGCTAGCGGGATGAGCTCCTACGAGCAGTACTTC. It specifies CASSFASGMSSYEQYF.

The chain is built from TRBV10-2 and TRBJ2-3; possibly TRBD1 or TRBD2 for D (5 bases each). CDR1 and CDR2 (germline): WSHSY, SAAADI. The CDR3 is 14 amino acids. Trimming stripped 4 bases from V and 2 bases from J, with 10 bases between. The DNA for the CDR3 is TGCGCCAGCAGTGTAACGGGGCTCACAGATACGCAGTATTTT. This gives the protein CASSVTGLTDTQYF.

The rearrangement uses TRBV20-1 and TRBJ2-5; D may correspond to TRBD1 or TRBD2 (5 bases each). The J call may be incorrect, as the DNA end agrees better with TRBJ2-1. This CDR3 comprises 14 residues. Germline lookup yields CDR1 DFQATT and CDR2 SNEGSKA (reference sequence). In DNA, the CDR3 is TGCAGTGCTAGAGTGAGGGAGACCAGGGATGAGCAGTTCTTC. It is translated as CSARVRETRDEQFF.

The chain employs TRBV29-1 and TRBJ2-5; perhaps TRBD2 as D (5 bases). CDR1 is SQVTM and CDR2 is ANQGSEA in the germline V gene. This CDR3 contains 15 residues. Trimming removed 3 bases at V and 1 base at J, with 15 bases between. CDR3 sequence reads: CSVDSGSGIQETQYF. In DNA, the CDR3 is TGCAGCGTTGATAGTGGGAGCGGTATCCAAGAGACCCAGTACTTC.

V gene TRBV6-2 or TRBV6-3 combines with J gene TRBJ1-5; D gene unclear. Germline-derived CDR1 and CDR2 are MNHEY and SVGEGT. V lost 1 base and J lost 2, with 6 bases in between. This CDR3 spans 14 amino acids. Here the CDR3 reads CASSYLSGNQPQHF. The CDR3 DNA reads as TGTGCCAGCAGTTACTTGTCGGGCAATCAGCCCCAGCATTTT.

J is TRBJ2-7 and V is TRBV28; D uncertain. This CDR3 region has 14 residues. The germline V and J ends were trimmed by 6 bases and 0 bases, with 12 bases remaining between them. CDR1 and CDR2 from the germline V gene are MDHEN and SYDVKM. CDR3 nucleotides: TGTGCCAGCAGCCCGCCCTGGGACTCCTACGAGCAGTACTTC. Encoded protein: CASSPPWDSYEQYF.

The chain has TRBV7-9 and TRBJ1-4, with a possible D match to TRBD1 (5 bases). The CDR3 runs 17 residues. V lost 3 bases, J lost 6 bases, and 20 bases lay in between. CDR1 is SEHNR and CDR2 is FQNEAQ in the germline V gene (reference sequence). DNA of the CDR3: TGTGCCAGCAGCTTGAAACCGGGGCATGAAAACCATGAAAAACTGTTTTTT. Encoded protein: CASSLKPGHENHEKLFF.

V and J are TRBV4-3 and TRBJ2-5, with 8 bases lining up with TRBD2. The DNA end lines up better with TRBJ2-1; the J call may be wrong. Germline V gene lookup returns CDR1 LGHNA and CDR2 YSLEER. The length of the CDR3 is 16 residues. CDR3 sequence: CASSQDRAGGLNEQFF. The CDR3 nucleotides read TGCGCCAGCAGCCAAGATCGCGCGGGGGGACTCAATGAGCAGTTCTTC.

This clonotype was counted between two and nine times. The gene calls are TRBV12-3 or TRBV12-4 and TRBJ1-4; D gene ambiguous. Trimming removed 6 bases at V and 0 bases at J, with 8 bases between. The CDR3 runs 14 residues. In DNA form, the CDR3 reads TGTGCCAGCAGCCCGGACGCAACTAATGAAAAACTGTTTTTT. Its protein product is CASSPDATNEKLFF.

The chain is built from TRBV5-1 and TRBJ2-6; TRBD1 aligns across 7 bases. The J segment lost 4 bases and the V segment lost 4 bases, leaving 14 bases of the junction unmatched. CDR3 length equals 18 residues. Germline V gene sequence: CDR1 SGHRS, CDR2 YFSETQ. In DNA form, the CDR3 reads TGCGCCAGCAGCGCCCAGGGACAGAGGTATGAGGGGGCCAACGTCCTGACTTTC. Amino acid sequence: CASSAQGQRYEGANVLTF. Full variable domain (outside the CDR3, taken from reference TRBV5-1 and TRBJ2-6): KAGVTQTPRYLIKTRGQQVTLSCSPISGHRSVSWYQQTPGQGLQFLFEYFSETQRNKGNFPGRFSGRQFSNSRSEMNVSTLELGDSALYLCASSAQGQRYEGANVLTFGAGSRLTVL.

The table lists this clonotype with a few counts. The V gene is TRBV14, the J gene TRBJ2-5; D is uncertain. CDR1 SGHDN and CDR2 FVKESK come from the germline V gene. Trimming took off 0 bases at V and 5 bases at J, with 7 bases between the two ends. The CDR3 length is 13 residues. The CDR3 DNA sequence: TGTGCCAGCAGCCAAGAACTGCTGGAGACCCAGTACTTC. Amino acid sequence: CASSQELLETQYF.

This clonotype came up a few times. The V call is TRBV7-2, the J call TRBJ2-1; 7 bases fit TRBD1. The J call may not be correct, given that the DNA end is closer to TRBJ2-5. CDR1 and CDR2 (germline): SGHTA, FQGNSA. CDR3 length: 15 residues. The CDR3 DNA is TGTGCCAGCAGCTCAACTCGCAGGGGGAGCGGGACCCAGTACTTC. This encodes CASSSTRRGSGTQYF.

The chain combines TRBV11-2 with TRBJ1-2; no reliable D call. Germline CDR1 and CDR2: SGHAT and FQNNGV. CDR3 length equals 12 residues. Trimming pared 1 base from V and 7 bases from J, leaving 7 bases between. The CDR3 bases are TGTGCCAGCAGCTTAGTACGCGGTGGCTACACCTTC. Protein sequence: CASSLVRGGYTF.

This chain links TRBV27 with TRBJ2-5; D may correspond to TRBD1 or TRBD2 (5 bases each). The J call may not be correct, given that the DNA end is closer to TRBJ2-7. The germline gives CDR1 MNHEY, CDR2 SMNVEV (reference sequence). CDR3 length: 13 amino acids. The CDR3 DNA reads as TGTGCCAGCAGTTACCAGGGAGAGTCCGAGCAGTACTTC. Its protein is CASSYQGESEQYF.